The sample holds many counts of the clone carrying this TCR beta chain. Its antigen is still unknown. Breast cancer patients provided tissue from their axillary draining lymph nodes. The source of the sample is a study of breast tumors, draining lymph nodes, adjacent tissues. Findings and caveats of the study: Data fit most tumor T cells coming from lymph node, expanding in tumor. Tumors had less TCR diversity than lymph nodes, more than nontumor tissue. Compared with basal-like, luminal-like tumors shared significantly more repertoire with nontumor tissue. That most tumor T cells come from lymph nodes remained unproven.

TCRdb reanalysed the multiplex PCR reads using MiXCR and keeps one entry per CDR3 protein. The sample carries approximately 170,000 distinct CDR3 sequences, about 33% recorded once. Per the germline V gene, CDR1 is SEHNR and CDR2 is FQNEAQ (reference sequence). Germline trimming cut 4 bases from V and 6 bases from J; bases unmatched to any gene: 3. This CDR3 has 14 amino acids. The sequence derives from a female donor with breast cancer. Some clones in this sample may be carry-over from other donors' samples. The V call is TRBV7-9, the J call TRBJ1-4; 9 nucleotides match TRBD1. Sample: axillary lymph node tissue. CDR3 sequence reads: CASSSGQGDEKLFF. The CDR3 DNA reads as TGTGCCAGCAGCTCGGGACAGGGAGATGAAAAACTGTTTTTT.